The clone carrying this T cell receptor beta chain was counted at least ten times. No antigen is known for it. Each single cDNA molecule received a unique molecular identifier. Using its own MiXCR run on the 5' RACE reads, TCRdb lists one record per CDR3 protein. The sample has about 30,000 distinct CDR3 sequences; over 4.5% are singletons. This sample stems from a study of early T cells in non-severe SARS-CoV-2 infection. Overall study: Bulk RNA from unsorted whole blood was sequenced; chains were unpaired. Overall study results and limits: Matches to VDJdb favored anti-spike CD8 responses and missed private and CD4 specificities.

The sequences come from whole blood, collected at baseline. The TCR comes from an adult who was a healthcare worker with PCR-confirmed SARS-CoV-2 infection or an uninfected control (not recorded which).

The CDR3 nucleotides read TGTGCCAGCAGGTGGGCAGGAGGCGGACAAGAGACCCAGTACTTC. As protein: CASRWAGGGQETQYF. V gene TRBV2 combines with J gene TRBJ2-5; TRBD2 is a possible D gene (5 bases). The CDR3 has 15 amino acids. The ends were cut back, 6 bases at V and 2 bases at J, with 16 bases in the middle. Per germline, CDR1 SNHLY and CDR2 FYNNEI. Filled out from reference TRBV2 and TRBJ2-5, the complete variable domain reads EPEVTQTPSHQVTQMGQEVILRCVPISNHLYFYWYRQILGQKVEFLVSFYNNEISEKSEIFDDQFSVERPDGSNFTLKIRSTKLEDSAMYFCASRWAGGGQETQYFGPGTRLLVL.